One and the same sample provided the 28 T cell receptor beta chains below, sequenced in a study of vaccination and CD4 T cells after COVID-19. Their antigens are not known. Noted treatment: roughly ten-day PBMC culture with coronavirus spike peptide pools or control peptides (ViraFEST assay). The unexposed donor's CD4+ T cells were collected before the COVID-19 pandemic (2011-2018). With the Oncomine TCR Beta short-read assay, DNA from cultured CD4+ T cells was sequenced. In TCRdb, the PCR reads were re-called with MiXCR into one record per CDR3 protein. This table holds fewer than 8,500 distinct CDR3 sequences, 36% found once. The specimen was CD4+ T cells from blood, cultured in vitro. The receptor source for this set is a human donor in good health.

J is TRBJ2-2 and V is TRBV12-3 or TRBV12-4; maybe TRBD1 (5 bases). This CDR3 has 15 residues. V gave up 6 bases and J gave up 3 bases, with 14 bases separating them. The chain's CDR3 is CASSPGQFHTGELFF. In DNA form, the CDR3 reads TGTGCCAGCAGCCCAGGACAATTCCACACCGGGGAGCTGTTTTTT.

The chain links TRBV20-1 to TRBJ1-2, with TRBD1 as a possible D gene (6 bases). The V gene's germline CDR1 is DFQATT and CDR2 SNEGSKA (reference sequence). This CDR3 has 13 amino acids. V was cut by 0 bases and J by 4 bases, with 9 bases left in between. The chain's CDR3 is CSARDDRFYGYTF. In DNA form, the CDR3 reads TGCAGTGCTAGAGACGACAGGTTCTATGGCTACACCTTC.

This clonotype was counted a few times. This chain links TRBV7-3 with TRBJ2-1, with TRBD2 matching 10 bases. The V and J ends lost 2 bases and 9 bases, in that order; junction bases with no gene match: 7. Germline CDR1 is SGHTA and CDR2 is FQGTGA. This CDR3 contains 15 residues. CDR3 in DNA: TGTGCCAGCAGCTTAGAACTAGCGGGGTCGCGTGAGCAGTTCTTC. This codes for CASSLELAGSREQFF.

The genes are TRBV11-1 and TRBJ2-3, with 8 bases lining up with TRBD1. This CDR3 is 16 amino acids long. Germline V CDR1 and CDR2: SGHAT, FQDESV (reference sequence). Losses at the gene ends were 5 bases for V and 0 bases for J; bases not matched to a gene: 7. Written as DNA, the CDR3 is TGTGCCAGCAGCCCTTGGACAGGGTATAGCACAGATACGCAGTATTTT. This encodes CASSPWTGYSTDTQYF.

There are a few counts of this clonotype. In DNA form, the CDR3 reads TGTGCCAGCAGTGAAAGGACTGCGCTGAACACTGAAGCTTTCTTT. It translates to CASSERTALNTEAFF. The J gene is TRBJ1-1, the V gene TRBV6-1; D remains unclear. With 2 bases removed from V and 0 bases from J, the gap between germline ends came to 10 bases. Germline loops: CDR1 MNHNS, CDR2 SASEGT. The CDR3 sequence is 15 residues long.

The chain has TRBV6-1 and TRBJ2-2, with TRBD1 identical over 10 bases. V dropped 8 bases and J dropped 5; count of bases not matched to a gene: 2. The V gene's germline CDR1 is MNHNS and CDR2 SASEGT. The CDR3 covers 13 residues. The DNA of the CDR3 is TGTGCCAGCGGACAGGGGGGGACCGGGGAGCTGTTTTTT. Translated: CASGQGGTGELFF.

The J gene is TRBJ2-3, the V gene TRBV7-3; D is undetermined. Between the trimmed V and J ends, which lost 3 bases and 5 bases, there was a span of 12 bases. The germline CDR1 and CDR2 sequences are SGHTA and FQGTGA. The CDR3 is made up of 14 amino acids. The CDR3 sequence is CASSLDTMIDTQYF. CDR3 bases: TGTGCCAGCAGCTTGGATACCATGATAGATACGCAGTATTTT.

This clonotype appeared a few times. Here the CDR3 DNA reads TGTGCCAGCAGCTTGGGCGGGGCTAACTATGGCTACACCTTC. It specifies CASSLGGANYGYTF. The rearrangement uses TRBV5-4 and TRBJ1-2; D is ambiguous. Between the trimmed V and J ends, which lost 0 bases and 0 bases, there was a span of 6 bases. This CDR3 comprises 14 residues. Germline V gives CDR1 SGHNT, CDR2 YYREEE (reference sequence).

The rearrangement links TRBV6-1 to TRBJ1-3; TRBD1 is a possible D gene (6 bases). Trimming cost V 5 bases and J 3 bases, with 14 bases left between them. Germline CDR1 reads MNHNS; CDR2 reads SASEGT. CDR3 length: 15 amino acids. CDR3 loop: CASSPDRIDGNTIYF. CDR3 DNA: TGTGCCAGCAGTCCCGACAGGATAGATGGAAACACCATATATTTT.

The V and J genes are TRBV7-9 and TRBJ2-7, with D uncertain. Germline V CDR1 and CDR2: SEHNR, FQNEAQ (reference sequence). The V end lost 4 bases, the J end lost 4 bases, and 8 bases lay between the germline ends. The CDR3 consists of 12 residues. DNA of the CDR3: TGTGCCAGCAGCTCCAGGTTATACGAGCAGTACTTC. Amino acid sequence: CASSSRLYEQYF. Combining the CDR3 with reference TRBV7-9 and TRBJ2-7 gives the whole variable domain DTGVSQNPRHKITKRGQNVTFRCDPISEHNRLYWYRQTLGQGPEFLTYFQNEAQLEKSRLLSDRFSAERPKGSFSTLEIQRTEQGDSAMYLCASSSRLYEQYFGPGTRLTVT.

The genes are TRBV5-1 and TRBJ1-5; D is perhaps TRBD1 (6 bases). V was clipped by 1 base and J by 6 bases, with 20 bases between them. From germline, CDR1 is SGHRS and CDR2 YFSETQ. The CDR3 loop spans 17 amino acids. The CDR3 here is CASSLRVPGASRQPQHF. The CDR3 DNA follows: TGCGCCAGCAGCTTGCGCGTCCCAGGGGCTTCTCGTCAGCCCCAGCATTTT.

This clonotype was detected a few times. This sequence joins TRBV18 and TRBJ1-6; D is possibly TRBD1 (6 bases). CDR1 is KGHSH, CDR2 LQKENI, per germline. The CDR3 has 14 residues. The germline V and J ends were trimmed by 3 bases and 10 bases, with 13 bases remaining between them. CDR3 nucleotides: TGTGCCAGCTCACCCGAGGGGGTTAAGTCACCCCTCCACTTT. It specifies CASSPEGVKSPLHF.

The V and J genes are TRBV6-5 and TRBJ1-2, with TRBD1 identical over 7 bases. CDR3 size: 15 residues. With 2 bases clipped from V and 4 bases from J, the junction kept 7 bases outside the gene matches. Germline V lookup: CDR1 MNHEY, CDR2 SVGAGI. The CDR3 loop reads CASSYVDRDSYGYTF. The CDR3 DNA reads TGTGCCAGCAGTTACGTCGATCGGGACAGCTATGGCTACACCTTC.

The chain carries TRBV9 and TRBJ1-2; 11 bases are a match to TRBD1. The trim removed 4 bases at V and 1 base at J, leaving 6 bases unmatched. Germline V lookup: CDR1 SGDLS, CDR2 YYNGEE. The CDR3 is 16 residues long. CDR3 in amino acids: CASSPRTGGLNYGYTF. DNA of the CDR3: TGTGCCAGCAGCCCGCGGACAGGGGGCCTTAACTATGGCTACACCTTC.

The sample holds a few counts of this clonotype. The CDR3: CASSYPFPSGNTIYF. As DNA, the CDR3 is TGTGCCAGCAGTTACCCGTTCCCCTCTGGAAACACCATATATTTT. V and J are TRBV6-5 and TRBJ1-3; D uncertain. This CDR3 is built from 15 residues. Per germline, CDR1 MNHEY and CDR2 SVGAGI. V was trimmed by 2 bases and J by 0 bases, leaving 8 bases between them.

This clonotype was recorded a few times. V gene TRBV30 combines with J gene TRBJ1-6; 9 bases map to TRBD1. This CDR3 region has 12 residues. Germline loops: CDR1 GTSNPN, CDR2 SVGIG (reference sequence). V lost 8 bases and J lost 9; bases outside the gene matches: 5. The CDR3 loop is CATTGGSSPLHF. The CDR3 DNA reads TGTGCCACTACAGGGGGCTCTTCACCCCTCCACTTT.

This chain links TRBV27 with TRBJ2-7; 7 bases fit TRBD2. The CDR3 consists of 16 residues. V gave up 3 bases and J gave up 0 bases; unmatched junction bases: 8. The germline CDR1 and CDR2 sequences are MNHEY and SMNVEV (reference sequence). The CDR3 coding sequence is TGTGCCAGCAGTTTCTCTAGCGGACCTATCTCCTACGAGCAGTACTTC. Translation: CASSFSSGPISYEQYF.

A few counts support this clonotype. The chain links TRBV20-1 to TRBJ2-7; possible D gene TRBD2, 5 bases. This CDR3 spans 12 amino acids. Germline CDR1 is DFQATT and CDR2 is SNEGSKA (reference sequence). V was shortened by 1 base and J by 5 bases, with 9 bases between the two germline ends. CDR3 region: CSARVNGDEQYF. DNA of the CDR3: TGCAGTGCTAGAGTTAACGGGGACGAGCAGTACTTC.

This chain uses TRBV10-2 with TRBJ1-5; D remains unclear. The CDR3 has 13 amino acids. Germline V gene lookup returns CDR1 WSHSY and CDR2 SAAADI. The V end lost 4 bases, the J end lost 6 bases, and 10 bases lay between the germline ends. The CDR3 DNA reads TGCGCCAGCAGTGCCAGTGACGCTCAGCCCCAGCATTTT. The encoded protein is CASSASDAQPQHF.

V is TRBV10-3 and J is TRBJ1-1, with 8 bases matching TRBD1. The CDR3 runs to 14 residues. J gave up 3 bases and V 5 bases, and 5 bases lay outside the gene matches. CDR1 and CDR2 from the germline V gene are ENHRY and SYGVKD. Here the CDR3 DNA reads TGTGCCATCAGTTTGACAGGGGCGGACACTGAAGCTTTCTTT. Amino acids: CAISLTGADTEAFF.

This chain joins TRBV2 and TRBJ1-1, with a weak D call TRBD1 (6 bases). Trimming took 7 bases from V and 0 from J, leaving 15 bases between them. In germline, CDR1 is SNHLY, CDR2 FYNNEI. CDR3 length equals 15 residues. This chain's CDR3 is CASNGLGDMNTEAFF. The CDR3, as DNA: TGTGCCAGCAATGGTCTGGGGGACATGAACACTGAAGCTTTCTTT.

The J gene is TRBJ2-5, the V gene TRBV6-1, with 7 bases fitting TRBD1. V dropped 6 bases and J dropped 5; count of bases not matched to a gene: 9. CDR1 is MNHNS and CDR2 is SASEGT in the germline V gene. The CDR3 is made up of 14 amino acids. Here the CDR3 DNA reads TGTGCCAGCAGCCGAGGGGGCAGGGGGGAGACCCAGTACTTC. Translation: CASSRGGRGETQYF.

The V and J genes are TRBV20-1 and TRBJ2-7; D might be TRBD2 (5 bases). This CDR3 has 13 residues. The germline CDR1 and CDR2 sequences are DFQATT and SNEGSKA (reference sequence). V was clipped by 5 bases and J by 9 bases, with 20 bases between them. The CDR3 coding sequence is TGCAGTGCTCCACTACTAGTTGGGGATGTGCAGTACTTC. It specifies CSAPLLVGDVQYF.

V gene TRBV4-1 combines with J gene TRBJ2-5; unclear D gene. CDR3 length equals 15 residues. The germline V gene encodes CDR1 MGHRA and CDR2 YSYEKL. Trimming took 0 bases from V and 0 from J, leaving 8 bases between them. DNA for the CDR3: TGCGCCAGCAGCCAAGAATACAGATACCAAGAGACCCAGTACTTC. Translating it yields CASSQEYRYQETQYF.

The rearrangement links TRBV5-4 to TRBJ1-3; D gene unclear. Germline V gives CDR1 SGHNT, CDR2 YYREEE (reference sequence). V shed 3 bases and J shed 0 bases, with 4 bases lying between them. The CDR3 runs to 13 residues. CDR3 sequence reads: CASSWGSGNTIYF. The CDR3 nucleotides read TGTGCCAGCAGCTGGGGCTCTGGAAACACCATATATTTT.

The V and J genes are TRBV20-1 and TRBJ1-5; D is unclear. Germline values: CDR1 DFQATT, CDR2 SNEGSKA (reference sequence). CDR3 length equals 12 residues. V was trimmed by 2 bases and J by 6 bases, leaving 8 bases between them. CDR3 sequence: CSARREGQPQHF. The CDR3 region has the DNA TGCAGTGCTAGAAGGGAAGGTCAGCCCCAGCATTTT.

The sample holds a few counts of this clonotype. As DNA, the CDR3 is TGTGCCAGCAACCCGACAGAATACTATGGCTACACCTTC. Its protein product is CASNPTEYYGYTF. This rearrangement joins TRBV6-1 to TRBJ1-2; a weak D match, TRBD1 (5 bases). Trimming took 7 bases from V and 3 from J, leaving 12 bases between them. CDR3 length: 13 residues. Germline lookup yields CDR1 MNHNS and CDR2 SASEGT.

This chain links TRBV20-1 with TRBJ2-5; D is tentatively TRBD1 or TRBD2 (6 bases each). This CDR3 has 13 residues. The V end was cut by 6 bases, the J end by 2 bases, with 13 bases between. Per the germline V gene, CDR1 is DFQATT and CDR2 is SNEGSKA (reference sequence). CDR3 region: CSAARGPQETQYF. The CDR3, as DNA: TGCAGTGCGGCACGGGGGCCGCAAGAGACCCAGTACTTC.